The subject of this entry is one T cell receptor beta chain. Its antigen is not known. The CDR3 is made up of 14 amino acids. Germline loops: CDR1 SGHTA, CDR2 FQGNSA. Trimming left V 6 bases short and J 4 bases short, with 15 bases between. The data stem from a study of cytomegalovirus exposure and HLA in healthy donors. Study observations and caveats: The productive fraction for most TCR beta V segments was about 87% or about 30% in an earlier analysis. The classifier reportedly diagnosed cytomegalovirus status with high sensitivity and specificity.

In the PCR, 60 Vbeta and 13 Jbeta primers were used. TCRdb keeps only in-frame clones here, not all; method: immunoSEQ multiplex PCR. The sample contains about 120,000 clones, about 80% of which appear only once. The source of this sequence is a female donor in good health and CMV-seronegative. The sequenced sample was PBMCs. The chain combines TRBV7-2 with TRBJ1-2; D unclear. The CDR3 nucleotides are TGTGCCAGCAGTACTAAGACCTTGGGCTATGGCTACACCTTC. Encoded protein: CASSTKTLGYGYTF. Combining the CDR3 with reference TRBV7-2 and TRBJ1-2 gives the whole variable domain GAGVSQSPSNKVTEKGKDVELRCDPISGHTALYWYRQSLGQGLEFLIYFQGNSAPDKSGLPSDRFSAERTGGSVSTLTIQRTQQEDSAVYLCASSTKTLGYGYTFGSGTRLTVV.